One sample yielded the 28 T cell receptor beta chains listed below, sequenced in a study of Graves' ophthalmopathy and Graves' hyperthyroidism. For repertoire sequencing, the TCR beta CDR3 regions were amplified from RNA transcripts. In the first round, RT-PCR was carried out with HTBI primers, and a multiplex PCR formed the second round. TCRdb redid the calling of the multiplex PCR reads with MiXCR, one entry per CDR3 protein. Among a few hundred thousand distinct CDR3 sequences listed, less than 45% were seen once. Sequenced: peripheral blood or thyroid tissue (not recorded which). These receptor sequences come from an adult man with Graves' hyperthyroidism.

This clonotype has at least ten counts. The gene calls are TRBV19 and TRBJ2-7; D remains unclear. CDR1 is LNHDA, CDR2 SQIVND, per germline (reference sequence). V lost 5 bases and J 2 bases, leaving 16 bases between the germline ends. The CDR3 has 15 residues. DNA of the CDR3: TGTGCCAGTAGTCCTTCAGCCCGGGCCGCCTACGAGCAGTACTTC. Protein sequence: CASSPSARAAYEQYF.

In its sample, this clonotype was seen many times. The V call is TRBV5-8, the J call TRBJ1-5; perhaps TRBD1 as D (5 bases). This CDR3 has 14 residues. Germline CDR1 SGHTS, CDR2 YDEGEE. V gave up 1 base and J gave up 8 bases, with 13 bases separating them. DNA for the CDR3: TGTGCCAGCAGCTTGACGGGGCCCATCAAGCCCCAGCATTTT. Translating it yields CASSLTGPIKPQHF. Filled out from reference TRBV5-8 and TRBJ1-5, the complete variable domain reads EAGVTQSPTHLIKTRGQQATLRCSPISGHTSVYWYQQALGLGLQFLLWYDEGEERNRGNFPPRFSGRQFPNYSSELNVNALELEDSALYLCASSLTGPIKPQHFGDGTRLSIL.

This clonotype has ten or more counts. The chain combines TRBV28 with TRBJ2-7, with D possibly matching TRBD1 (5 bases). V dropped 8 bases and J dropped 2 bases, with 13 bases sitting between them. This CDR3 has 13 amino acids. Germline CDR1 reads MDHEN; CDR2 reads SYDVKM. The CDR3 DNA reads TGTGCCAGCGGTCAGGGTCCTCCCTACGAGCAGTACTTC. Amino acids: CASGQGPPYEQYF.

This clonotype showed up just a few times. Given a much more abundant clone one base away, this may be a read error. This sequence joins TRBV6-6 and TRBJ2-7; the D gene could be TRBD1 or TRBD2 (6 bases each). Germline V gene data show CDR1 as MNHNY and CDR2 as SVGAGI (reference sequence). The CDR3 consists of 12 residues. The ends were cut back, 6 bases at V and 5 bases at J, with 11 bases in the middle. The CDR3 DNA follows: TGTGCCAGCAGCCAAGGGGGGAACGAGCAGTACTTC. It codes for CASSQGGNEQYF.

The J gene is TRBJ2-1, the V gene TRBV12-5; no clear D. The CDR3 consists of 14 residues. Trimming cost V 1 base and J 8 bases, with 12 bases left between them. The germline gives CDR1 LGHNT, CDR2 FRNRAP. The CDR3 DNA reads TGTGCTAGTGGTTTGGGGTCCTCAGTCGATGAGCAGTTCTTC. This codes for CASGLGSSVDEQFF.

There are many counts of this clonotype. The chain links TRBV2 to TRBJ1-5; unclear D gene. There are 13 residues in the CDR3. Germline-derived CDR1 and CDR2 are SNHLY and FYNNEI. Trimming removed 4 bases at V and 8 bases at J, with 12 bases between. CDR3 sequence reads: CASSVGGREPQHF. The CDR3 nucleotides read TGTGCCAGCAGTGTGGGAGGGCGGGAGCCCCAGCATTTT.

This clonotype was found many times. The genes are TRBV4-1 and TRBJ2-7; D gene unclear. The CDR3 runs 14 residues. Germline V gives CDR1 MGHRA, CDR2 YSYEKL. Trimming shortened V by 1 base and J by 5 bases, and 12 bases separated the two germline ends. CDR3 loop: CASSQVMGENEQYF. The CDR3, as DNA: TGCGCCAGCAGCCAAGTTATGGGCGAAAACGAGCAGTACTTC.

The V call is TRBV7-2, the J call TRBJ1-5; D remains unclear. There are 14 residues in the CDR3. V lost 2 bases, J lost 11 bases, and 16 bases lay in between. Germline V gene data show CDR1 as SGHTA and CDR2 as FQGNSA. The CDR3 reads CASSLPSGQETQHF. In DNA, the CDR3 is TGTGCCAGCAGCTTACCTAGCGGCCAAGAGACCCAGCATTTT.

This clonotype was seen repeatedly, ten times or more. The CDR3 DNA reads TGTGCCAGCAGCCAAGATCCGTGGACTAGCCAAGAGACCCAGTACTTC. Translating gives CASSQDPWTSQETQYF. The chain combines TRBV3-1 with TRBJ2-5; 7 bases map to TRBD2. Germline-derived CDR1 and CDR2 are LGHDT and YNNKEL (reference sequence). The CDR3 consists of 16 residues. The V segment lost 0 bases and the J segment 1 base; nucleotides outside the gene matches: 5.

The chain is built from TRBV10-3 and TRBJ1-2; TRBD1 matches 8 bases. V was clipped by 7 bases and J by 2 bases; unmatched bases: 3. Germline-derived CDR1 and CDR2 are ENHRY and SYGVKD. This CDR3 is 13 amino acids long. CDR3 coding DNA: TGTGCCATCAAGGACAGGGCCAACTATGGCTACACCTTC. This sequence encodes CAIKDRANYGYTF.

This clonotype was seen many times. CDR3 sequence: CAPRQGANTEAFF. The CDR3 DNA sequence: TGTGCCCCGCGACAGGGGGCGAACACTGAAGCTTTCTTT. This chain joins TRBV7-8 and TRBJ1-1, with 10 bases matching TRBD1. This CDR3 is 13 amino acids long. Germline V gene lookup returns CDR1 SGHVS and CDR2 FQNEAQ. Trimming at V came to 11 bases and at J to 1 base, leaving 4 bases not matched to a gene.

This clonotype was seen repeatedly, ten times or more. The chain is built from TRBV7-9 and TRBJ1-1; D gene ambiguous. The V end lost 4 bases, the J end lost 0 bases, and 18 bases lay between the germline ends. CDR3 length equals 17 residues. Per germline, CDR1 SEHNR and CDR2 FQNEAQ (reference sequence). For the CDR3, the DNA is TGTGCCAGCAGCTCTACGCAAGGGTTCGGCATGAACACTGAAGCTTTCTTT. Amino acid sequence: CASSSTQGFGMNTEAFF.

This clonotype was seen repeatedly, ten times or more. The chain employs TRBV7-9 and TRBJ1-4; 11 bases match TRBD1. Looked up from germline, CDR1 is SEHNR and CDR2 is FQNEAQ (reference sequence). V lost 5 bases and J lost 7; bases outside the gene matches: 6. CDR3 length equals 15 residues. Written as DNA, the CDR3 is TGTGCCAGCAGCACCTGGGACAGGGGGACTGAAAAACTGTTTTTT. This translates into CASSTWDRGTEKLFF.

The chain joins TRBV19 to TRBJ1-5; 8 bases agree with TRBD1. Germline values: CDR1 LNHDA, CDR2 SQIVND (reference sequence). V dropped 2 bases and J dropped 7; count of bases not matched to a gene: 7. This CDR3 comprises 15 residues. The CDR3, as DNA: TGTGCCAGTAGTATAATGGGACAGGCGGGCCAGCCCCAGCATTTT. It codes for CASSIMGQAGQPQHF.

Many counts were recorded for this clonotype. The chain carries TRBV12-3 or TRBV12-4 and TRBJ1-6; 8 bases are a match to TRBD1. The V segment lost 5 bases and the J segment 7 bases; nucleotides outside the gene matches: 4. CDR3 length equals 14 residues. This chain's CDR3 is CASSQTGGNSPLHF. The CDR3 nucleotides are TGTGCCAGCAGTCAAACAGGGGGGAATTCACCCCTCCACTTT.

This clonotype appeared a few times. The chain links TRBV10-3 to TRBJ1-1; 10 bases fit TRBD1. Germline V lookup: CDR1 ENHRY, CDR2 SYGVKD. Trimming cost V 10 bases and J 5 bases; bases outside gene matches: 7. The CDR3 is made up of 13 amino acids. CDR3 nucleotide sequence: TGTGCCAGTGCCGGGACAGGGGTGACTGAAGCTTTCTTT. Translated, it gives CASAGTGVTEAFF.

The chain employs TRBV6-5 and TRBJ1-1; the D gene is possibly TRBD1 (5 bases). The germline gives CDR1 MNHEY, CDR2 SVGAGI. The CDR3 runs 13 residues. Trimming removed 10 bases from V and 1 base from J, with 13 bases in between. CDR3 protein: CATGQVSNTEAFF. As DNA, the CDR3 is TGTGCCACGGGGCAGGTATCGAACACTGAAGCTTTCTTT.

This clonotype appeared many times. The chain combines TRBV2 with TRBJ1-1; the D gene is possibly TRBD1 (6 bases). The CDR3 extends over 12 amino acids. CDR1 is SNHLY and CDR2 is FYNNEI in the germline V gene. V was pared by 4 bases and J by 7 bases, with 10 bases between. The CDR3 sequence is CASSARGNEAFF. CDR3 nucleotide sequence: TGTGCCAGCAGTGCTAGGGGGAATGAAGCTTTCTTT.

This clonotype was seen many times. The genes are TRBV5-6 and TRBJ2-7; 11 bases line up with TRBD2. Germline V lookup: CDR1 SGHDT, CDR2 YYEEEE. V lost 7 bases and J lost 0; bases outside the gene matches: 12. CDR3 size: 17 residues. CDR3 residues: CASSPSLAGGTSYEQYF. CDR3 nucleotides: TGTGCCAGCTCACCGTCCCTAGCGGGAGGCACCTCCTACGAGCAGTACTTC.

In this sample, this clonotype turned up a few times. The chain joins TRBV3-1 to TRBJ1-1, with D possibly being TRBD1 (5 bases). This CDR3 has 18 residues. V was trimmed by 3 bases and J by 0 bases, leaving 20 bases between them. CDR1 LGHDT and CDR2 YNNKEL come from the germline V gene (reference sequence). CDR3 bases: TGTGCCAGCAGCCACCCAACCGGGGCCACATCGATGAACACTGAAGCTTTCTTT. Its translation is CASSHPTGATSMNTEAFF.

At least ten counts were recorded for this clonotype. The chain employs TRBV3-1 and TRBJ1-2; 9 nucleotides align to TRBD1. Per the germline V gene, CDR1 is LGHDT and CDR2 is YNNKEL (reference sequence). Losses at the gene ends were 1 base for V and 2 bases for J; bases not matched to a gene: 2. The CDR3 sequence is 15 residues long. The CDR3 DNA follows: TGTGCCAGCAGCCAAGCGGGACAGGGCAACTATGGCTACACCTTC. Its protein is CASSQAGQGNYGYTF.

This clonotype was counted at least ten times. The rearrangement joins TRBV5-5 to TRBJ2-7; 9 bases line up with TRBD1. Germline assignment: CDR1 SGHKS and CDR2 YYEKEE (reference sequence). The J segment lost 3 bases and the V segment lost 4 bases, leaving 5 bases of the junction unmatched. This CDR3 is 14 amino acids long. The CDR3 DNA reads as TGTGCCAGCAGCAGGACAGGGGCGGGCTACGAGCAGTACTTC. This sequence encodes CASSRTGAGYEQYF.

This clonotype was recorded once. The CDR3 sequence is CASSLARVYTF. The CDR3 DNA sequence: TGTGCCAGCAGCTTAGCGAGGGTATACACCTTC. The chain combines TRBV11-2 with TRBJ1-2; D gene uncertain. The CDR3 sequence is 11 residues long. Per the germline V gene, CDR1 is SGHAT and CDR2 is FQNNGV. With 1 base removed from V and 11 bases from J, the gap between germline ends came to 8 bases.

The chain has TRBV2 and TRBJ1-5, with D maybe TRBD1 (5 bases). V was shortened by 5 bases and J by 11 bases, with 22 bases between the two germline ends. The CDR3 length is 15 residues. Germline V gives CDR1 SNHLY, CDR2 FYNNEI. CDR3 region: CASSSHSGFRETQHF. The CDR3 region has the DNA TGTGCCAGCAGTTCCCACTCAGGGTTTCGAGAGACCCAGCATTTT.

This chain uses TRBV24-1 with TRBJ1-1; no reliable D call. Germline V lookup: CDR1 KGHDR, CDR2 SFDVKD. V was shortened by 5 bases and J by 7 bases, with 10 bases between the two germline ends. This CDR3 has 12 amino acids. CDR3 DNA: TGTGCCACCAGTGGGGAAGGAGATGAAGCTTTCTTT. Translated: CATSGEGDEAFF.

The rearrangement uses TRBV29-1 and TRBJ2-7; 15 bases line up with TRBD2. The germline V gene has CDR1 SQVTM and CDR2 ANQGSEA. Losses at the gene ends were 4 bases for V and 2 bases for J; bases not matched to a gene: 6. CDR3 length equals 16 residues. The CDR3 nucleotides read TGCAGCGTTGCCGGACTAGCGGGAGGGGGTACCTACGAGCAGTACTTC. It yields the protein CSVAGLAGGGTYEQYF.

Points on this clonotype: Compared with germline, one end of the junction differs, possibly owing to a read error. The gene calls are TRBV13 and TRBJ1-4; a weak D match, TRBD1 (5 bases). This CDR3 is built from 13 residues. Germline CDR1 and CDR2: PRHDT and FYEKMQ (reference sequence). CDR3 nucleotides: TGTGCCGGCAGCTTGGGAGGGGCGGAAAAACTGTTTTTT. Translating gives CAGSLGGAEKLFF.

This clonotype was recorded a few times. The chain employs TRBV19 and TRBJ2-7; D is uncertain. Germline CDR1 reads LNHDA; CDR2 reads SQIVND (reference sequence). Trimming took off 0 bases at V and 3 bases at J, with 15 bases between the two ends. This CDR3 is built from 16 residues. Written as DNA, the CDR3 is TGTGCCAGTAGTATAGATCTTAACGGCCCCAGCTACGAGCAGTACTTC. Translation gives CASSIDLNGPSYEQYF.